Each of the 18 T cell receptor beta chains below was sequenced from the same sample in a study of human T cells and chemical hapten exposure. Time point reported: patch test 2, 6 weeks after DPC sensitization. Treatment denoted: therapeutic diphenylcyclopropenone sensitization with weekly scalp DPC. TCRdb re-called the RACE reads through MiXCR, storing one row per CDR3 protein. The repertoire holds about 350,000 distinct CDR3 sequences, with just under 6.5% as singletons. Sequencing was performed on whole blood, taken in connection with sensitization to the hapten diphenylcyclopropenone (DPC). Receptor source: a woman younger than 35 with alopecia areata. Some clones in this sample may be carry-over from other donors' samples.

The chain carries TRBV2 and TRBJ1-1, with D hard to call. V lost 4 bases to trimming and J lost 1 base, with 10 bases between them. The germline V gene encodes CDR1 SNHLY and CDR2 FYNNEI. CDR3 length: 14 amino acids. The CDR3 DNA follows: TGTGCCAGCAGTGTAGTCGCGGGGAACACTGAAGCTTTCTTT. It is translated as CASSVVAGNTEAFF.

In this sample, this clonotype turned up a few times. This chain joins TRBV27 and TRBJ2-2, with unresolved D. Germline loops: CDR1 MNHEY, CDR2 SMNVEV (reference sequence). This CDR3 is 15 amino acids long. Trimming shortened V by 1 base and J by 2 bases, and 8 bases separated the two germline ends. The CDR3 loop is CASSLYGSNTGELFF. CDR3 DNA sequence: TGTGCCAGCAGTTTATATGGGTCTAACACCGGGGAGCTGTTTTTT.

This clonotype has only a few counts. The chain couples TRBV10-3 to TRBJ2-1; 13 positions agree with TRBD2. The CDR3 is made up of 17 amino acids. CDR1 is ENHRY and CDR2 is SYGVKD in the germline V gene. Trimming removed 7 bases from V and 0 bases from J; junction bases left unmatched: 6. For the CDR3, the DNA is TGTGCCATCAAGCCGACTAGCGGGGGGTTCTCCTACAATGAGCAGTTCTTC. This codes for CAIKPTSGGFSYNEQFF.

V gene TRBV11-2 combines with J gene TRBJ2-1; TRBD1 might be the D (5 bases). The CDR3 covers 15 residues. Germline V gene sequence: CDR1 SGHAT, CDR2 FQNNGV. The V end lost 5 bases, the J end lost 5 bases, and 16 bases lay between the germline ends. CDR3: CASSPLVTGDNEQFF. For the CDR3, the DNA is TGTGCCAGCAGCCCCCTCGTCACAGGTGACAATGAGCAGTTCTTC.

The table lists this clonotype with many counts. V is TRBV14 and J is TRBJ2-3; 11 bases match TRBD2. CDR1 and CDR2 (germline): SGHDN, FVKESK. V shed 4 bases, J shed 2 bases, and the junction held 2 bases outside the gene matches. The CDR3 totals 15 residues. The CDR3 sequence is CASSRSGGATDTQYF. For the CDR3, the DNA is TGTGCCAGCAGCCGTAGCGGGGGGGCCACAGATACGCAGTATTTT.

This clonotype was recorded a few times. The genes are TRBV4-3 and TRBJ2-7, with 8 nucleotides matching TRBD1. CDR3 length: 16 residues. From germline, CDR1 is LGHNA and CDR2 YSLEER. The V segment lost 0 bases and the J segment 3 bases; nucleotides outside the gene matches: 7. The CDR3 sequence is CASSQDTGRGLYEQYF. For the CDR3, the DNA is TGCGCCAGCAGCCAAGATACGGGCAGGGGGCTCTACGAGCAGTACTTC.

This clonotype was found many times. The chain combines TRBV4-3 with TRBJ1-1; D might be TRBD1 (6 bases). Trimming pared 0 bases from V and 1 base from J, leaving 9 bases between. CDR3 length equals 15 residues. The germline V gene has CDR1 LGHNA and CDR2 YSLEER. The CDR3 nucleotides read TGCGCCAGCAGCCAAGAGTGGGGGCCGAACACTGAAGCTTTCTTT. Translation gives CASSQEWGPNTEAFF.

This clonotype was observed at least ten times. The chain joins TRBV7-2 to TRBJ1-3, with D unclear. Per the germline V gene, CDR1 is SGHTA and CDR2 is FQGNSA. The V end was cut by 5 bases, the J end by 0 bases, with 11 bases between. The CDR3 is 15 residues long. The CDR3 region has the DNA TGTGCCAGCAGCCTGAGCGGGAACTCTGGAAACACCATATATTTT. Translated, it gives CASSLSGNSGNTIYF.

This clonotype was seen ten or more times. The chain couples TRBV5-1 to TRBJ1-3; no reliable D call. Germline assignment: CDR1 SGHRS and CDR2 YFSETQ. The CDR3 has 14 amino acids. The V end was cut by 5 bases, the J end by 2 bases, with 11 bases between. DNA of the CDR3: TGCGCCAGCAGGCTGGACGGGCCTGGAAACACCATATATTTT. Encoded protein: CASRLDGPGNTIYF.

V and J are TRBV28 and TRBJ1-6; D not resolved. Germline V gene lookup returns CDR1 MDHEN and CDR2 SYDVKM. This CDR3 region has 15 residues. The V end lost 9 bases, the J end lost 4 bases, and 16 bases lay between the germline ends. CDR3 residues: CASFGQPIYNSPLHF. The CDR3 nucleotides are TGTGCCAGTTTTGGGCAGCCAATATATAATTCACCCCTCCACTTT.

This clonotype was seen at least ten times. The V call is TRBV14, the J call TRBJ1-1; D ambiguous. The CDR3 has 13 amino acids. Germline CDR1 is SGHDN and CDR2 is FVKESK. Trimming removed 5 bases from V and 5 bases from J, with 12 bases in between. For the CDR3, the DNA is TGTGCCAGCAGCAAAGTGCGGAGGACTGAAGCTTTCTTT. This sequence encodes CASSKVRRTEAFF.

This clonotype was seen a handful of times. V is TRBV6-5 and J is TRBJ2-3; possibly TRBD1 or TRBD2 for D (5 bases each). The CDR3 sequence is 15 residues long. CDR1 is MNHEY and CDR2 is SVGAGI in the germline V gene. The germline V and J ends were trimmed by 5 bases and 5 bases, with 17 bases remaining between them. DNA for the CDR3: TGTGCCAGCAGTATCAGGGCTCCCCGGGAAGATACGCAGTATTTT. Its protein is CASSIRAPREDTQYF.

As DNA, the CDR3 is TGTGCCAGCAGCTTAGGTGGGACAGGGCCGGAACAAGAGACCCAGTACTTC. It yields the protein CASSLGGTGPEQETQYF. This chain uses TRBV7-9 with TRBJ2-5, with TRBD1 matching over 9 bases. The junction had 8 bases not matched to a gene; V was cut back by 1 base and J by 2 bases. This CDR3 is built from 17 residues. CDR1 is SEHNR and CDR2 is FQNEAQ in the germline V gene (reference sequence).

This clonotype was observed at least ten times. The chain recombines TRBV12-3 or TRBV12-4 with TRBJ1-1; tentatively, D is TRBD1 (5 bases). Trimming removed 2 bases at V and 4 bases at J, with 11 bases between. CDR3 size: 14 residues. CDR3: CASSLNWGGTEAFF. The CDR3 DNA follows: TGTGCCAGCAGTTTAAATTGGGGGGGCACTGAAGCTTTCTTT.

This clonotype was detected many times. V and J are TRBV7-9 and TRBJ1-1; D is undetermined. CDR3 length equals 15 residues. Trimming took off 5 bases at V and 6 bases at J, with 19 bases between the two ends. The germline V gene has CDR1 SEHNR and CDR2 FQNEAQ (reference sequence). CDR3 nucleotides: TGTGCCAGCAGCCCAATAAGTCTGGTGATCGCTGAAGCTTTCTTT. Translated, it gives CASSPISLVIAEAFF.

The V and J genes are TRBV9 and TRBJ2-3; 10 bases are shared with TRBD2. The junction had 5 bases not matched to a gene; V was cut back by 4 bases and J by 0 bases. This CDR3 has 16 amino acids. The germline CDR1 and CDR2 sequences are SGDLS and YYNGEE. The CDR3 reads CASSQRGLASTDTQYF. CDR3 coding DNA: TGTGCCAGCAGCCAAAGGGGACTAGCGAGCACAGATACGCAGTATTTT.

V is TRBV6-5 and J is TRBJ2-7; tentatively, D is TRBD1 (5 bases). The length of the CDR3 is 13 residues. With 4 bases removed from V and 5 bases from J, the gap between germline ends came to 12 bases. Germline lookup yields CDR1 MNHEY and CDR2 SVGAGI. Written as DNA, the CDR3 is TGTGCCAGCAGTTCCCCCCCACAGGACGAGCAGTACTTC. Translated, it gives CASSSPPQDEQYF.

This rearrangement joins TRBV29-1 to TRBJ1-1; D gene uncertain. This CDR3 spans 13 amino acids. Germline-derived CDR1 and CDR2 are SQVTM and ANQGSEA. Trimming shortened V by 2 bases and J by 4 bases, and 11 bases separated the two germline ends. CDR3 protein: CSVEIYLSTEAFF. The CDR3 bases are TGCAGCGTTGAAATTTATCTCTCCACTGAAGCTTTCTTT.